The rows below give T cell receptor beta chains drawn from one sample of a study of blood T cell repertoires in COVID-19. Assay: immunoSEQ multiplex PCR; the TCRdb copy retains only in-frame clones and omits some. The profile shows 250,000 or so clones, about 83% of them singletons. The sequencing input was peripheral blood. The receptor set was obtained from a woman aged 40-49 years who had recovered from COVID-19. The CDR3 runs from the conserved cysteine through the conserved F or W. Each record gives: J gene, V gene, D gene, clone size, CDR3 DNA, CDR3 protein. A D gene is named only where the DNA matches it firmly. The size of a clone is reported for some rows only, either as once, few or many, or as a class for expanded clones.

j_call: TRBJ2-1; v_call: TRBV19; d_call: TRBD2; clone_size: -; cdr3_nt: TGTGCCAGTAGGAGGCGGGGGGTTGGGGATGAGCAGTTCTTC; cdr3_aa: CASRRRGVGDEQFF
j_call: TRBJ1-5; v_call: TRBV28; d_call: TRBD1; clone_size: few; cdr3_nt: TGTGCCAGCAGTTTCGCGGGACAGGGTGGGCAGCCCCAGCATTTT; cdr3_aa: CASSFAGQGGQPQHF
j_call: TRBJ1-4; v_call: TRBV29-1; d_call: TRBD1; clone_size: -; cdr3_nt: TGCAGCGCTCAACCGGGACAGTCACATGAAAAACTGTTTTTT; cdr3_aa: CSAQPGQSHEKLFF
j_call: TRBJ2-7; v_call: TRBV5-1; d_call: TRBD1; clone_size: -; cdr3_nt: TGCGCCAGCAGCCCAGCAGGGGGCCGGTACGAGCAGTACTTC; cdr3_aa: CASSPAGGRYEQYF
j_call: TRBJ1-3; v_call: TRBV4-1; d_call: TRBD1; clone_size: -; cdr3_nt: TGCGCCAGCAGCCAACGCTTCAGCCGGGACAGGCTGATAGGGGGAAACACCATATATTTT; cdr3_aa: CASSQRFSRDRLIGGNTIYF
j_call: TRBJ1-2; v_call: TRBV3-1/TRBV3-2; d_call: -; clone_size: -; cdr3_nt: TGTGCCAGCAGCCCATCAATTCGGGGTTATGGCTACACCTTC; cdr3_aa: CASSPSIRGYGYTF
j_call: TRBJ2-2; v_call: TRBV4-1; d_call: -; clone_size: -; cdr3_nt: TGCGCCAGCAGCCAAGCTGGGGAGCTGTTTTTT; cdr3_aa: CASSQAGELFF
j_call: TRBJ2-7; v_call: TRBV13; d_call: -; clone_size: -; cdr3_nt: TGTGCCAGCAGCCCGGACAGCTACGAGCAGTACTTC; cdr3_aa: CASSPDSYEQYF
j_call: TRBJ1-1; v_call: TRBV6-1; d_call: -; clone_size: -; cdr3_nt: TGTGCCAGCAGTGAAAACAGAGGGTACACTGAAGCTTTCTTT; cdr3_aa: CASSENRGYTEAFF
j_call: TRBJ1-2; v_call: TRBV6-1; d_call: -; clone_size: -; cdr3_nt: TGTGCCAGCAGTGAAAACGACAGTTCCGGCTACACCTTC; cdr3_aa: CASSENDSSGYTF
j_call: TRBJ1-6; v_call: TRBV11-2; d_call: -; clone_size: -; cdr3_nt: TGTGCCACTCGACGGCCTATGGGGCCCGGGGGAACCCTCCACTTT; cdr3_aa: CATRRPMGPGGTLHF
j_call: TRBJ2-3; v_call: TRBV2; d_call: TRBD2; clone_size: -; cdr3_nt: TGTGCCAGCAGTGAACTAGCGGGGAAAAGCACAGATACGCAGTATTTT; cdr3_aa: CASSELAGKSTDTQYF
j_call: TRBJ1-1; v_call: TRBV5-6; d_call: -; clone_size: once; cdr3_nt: TGTGCCAGCAGCTTGGCAGGGGAGGGCACTGAAGCTTTCTTT; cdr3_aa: CASSLAGEGTEAFF
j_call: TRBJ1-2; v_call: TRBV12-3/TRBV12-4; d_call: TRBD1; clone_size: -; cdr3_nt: TGTGCCAGCAGTTTTGGACAGGGCCCTACGGGGACCTTC; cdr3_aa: CASSFGQGPTGTF
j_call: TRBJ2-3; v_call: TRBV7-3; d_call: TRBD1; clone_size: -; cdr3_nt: TGTGCCAGCAGCGACCCGGGACAGGGGGGAGATACGCAGTATTTT; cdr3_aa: CASSDPGQGGDTQYF
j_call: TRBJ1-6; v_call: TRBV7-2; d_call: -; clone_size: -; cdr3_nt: TGTGCCAGCAGCCTGGGGGGGCGGGTTTCACCCCTCCACTTT; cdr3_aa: CASSLGGRVSPLHF
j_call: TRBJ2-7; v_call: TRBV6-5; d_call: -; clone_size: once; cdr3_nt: TGTGCCAGCGCCCGACAGGACCTCTACGAGCAGTACTTC; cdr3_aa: CASARQDLYEQYF
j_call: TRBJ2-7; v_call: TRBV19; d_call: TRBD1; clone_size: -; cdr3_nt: TGTGCCAGTAGTATAGCCGGGACAGGGCCCTACTACGAGCAGTACTTC; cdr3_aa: CASSIAGTGPYYEQYF
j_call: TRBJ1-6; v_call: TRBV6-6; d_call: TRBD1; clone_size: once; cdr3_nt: TGTGCCAGCAGCCCGACGACATACGGGACAGCCATTTCCTATAATTCACCCCTCCACTTT; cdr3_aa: CASSPTTYGTAISYNSPLHF
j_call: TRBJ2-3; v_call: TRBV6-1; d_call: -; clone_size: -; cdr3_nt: TGTGCCAGCAGTGATTGGGCAGGGAGCACAGATACGCAGTATTTT; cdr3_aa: CASSDWAGSTDTQYF
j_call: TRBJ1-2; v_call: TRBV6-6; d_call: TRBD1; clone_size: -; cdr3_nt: TGTGCCAGCAGTTACGTCGGGACAGGGGGAGGCTATGGCTACACCTTC; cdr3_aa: CASSYVGTGGGYGYTF
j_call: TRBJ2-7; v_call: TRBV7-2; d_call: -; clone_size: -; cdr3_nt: TGTGCCAGCAGCTTAGTACCCCAGGGCTCCTACGAGCAGTACTTC; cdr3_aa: CASSLVPQGSYEQYF
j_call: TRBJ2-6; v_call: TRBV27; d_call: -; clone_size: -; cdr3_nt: TGTGCCAGCAGCCTCGTAGCGCGGGGACCCTCTGGGGCCAACGTCCTGACTTTC; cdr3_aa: CASSLVARGPSGANVLTF
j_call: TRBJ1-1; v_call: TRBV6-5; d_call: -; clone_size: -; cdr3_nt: TGTGCCAGCAATGCAGACAGCGAGAACACTGAAGCTTTCTTT; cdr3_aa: CASNADSENTEAFF
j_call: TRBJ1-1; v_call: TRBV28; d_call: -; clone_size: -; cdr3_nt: TGTGCCAGCGAATTGTCGGCGGGGGGTGTTGGGGCTTTCTTT; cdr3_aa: CASELSAGGVGAFF
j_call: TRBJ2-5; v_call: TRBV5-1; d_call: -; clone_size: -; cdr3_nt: TGCGCCAGCAGCTTGGGGGCCCCTATACCCCAAGAGACCCAGTACTTC; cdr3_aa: CASSLGAPIPQETQYF
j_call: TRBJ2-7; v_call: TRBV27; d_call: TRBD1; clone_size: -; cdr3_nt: TGTGCCAGCAGTTACGGACGGGACAGCTCCTACGAGCAGTACTTC; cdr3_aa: CASSYGRDSSYEQYF
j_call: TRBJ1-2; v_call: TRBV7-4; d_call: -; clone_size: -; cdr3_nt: TGTGCCAGCAGAAAGAGATATGGCTACACCTTC; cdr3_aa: CASRKRYGYTF
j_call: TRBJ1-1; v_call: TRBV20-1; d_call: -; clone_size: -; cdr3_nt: TGCAGTGCTAGTTCACAGCTGAACACTGAAGCTTTCTTT; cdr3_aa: CSASSQLNTEAFF
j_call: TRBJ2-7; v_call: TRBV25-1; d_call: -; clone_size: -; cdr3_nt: TGTGCCACCCAGACAAATTTCTACGAGCAGTACTTC; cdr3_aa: CATQTNFYEQYF
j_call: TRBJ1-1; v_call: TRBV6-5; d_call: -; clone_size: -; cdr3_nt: TGTGCCAGCAGTTACTCGCCCGACAGTAACACTGAAGCTTTCTTT; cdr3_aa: CASSYSPDSNTEAFF
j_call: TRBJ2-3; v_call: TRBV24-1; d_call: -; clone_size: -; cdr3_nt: TGTGCCACCAGTGATTTGGTGTTAGGGGGACCTGATACGCAGTATTTT; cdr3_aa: CATSDLVLGGPDTQYF